The text below deals with one TCR beta chain. Germline CDR1 and CDR2: MGHDK and SYGVNS. V lost 5 bases and J lost 1, with 9 bases in between. The CDR3 is made up of 13 amino acids. Clones were read by immunoSEQ multiplex PCR, and TCRdb kept only the in-frame ones, dropping some. The sample shows over 85,000 clones, around 83% of them seen only once. The sample comes from a study of radiotherapy plus CTLA-4 blockade in lung cancer. This clonotype was sampled from a human donor with non-small cell lung cancer that progressed on radiotherapy plus ipilimumab. The rearrangement links TRBV25-1 to TRBJ2-7; maybe TRBD1 (6 bases). Sample: peripheral blood, taken from a patient treated with radiotherapy plus ipilimumab. Here the CDR3 reads CASSRTGSYEQYF. Here the CDR3 DNA reads TGTGCCAGCAGTCGAACAGGGTCCTACGAGCAGTACTTC.